The present T cell receptor beta chain was sequenced within a study of blood T cells in healthy people across ages. General study findings and limits: Higher diversity, along with more naive CD4+ cells, distinguished long-lived donors from aged donors. Researchers deemed the diversity estimates from one million T cells underestimates.

Next came a second PCR, run for roughly 6 to 11 cycles, which used a sample-barcoded 5' primer along with a J-beta primer mix. A template-switch adaptor with 12 random nucleotides tagged each cDNA molecule. TCRdb reanalysed the 5' RACE reads using MiXCR and keeps one entry per CDR3 protein. The sample gives some 710,000 distinct CDR3 sequences, about a fifth of which show up once; about 22% is in the top ten. For every donor, a draw yielded around 10 milliliters of peripheral blood. This CDR3 has 16 amino acids. Germline CDR1 and CDR2: SGHRS and YFSETQ. The V and J ends lost 2 bases and 4 bases, in that order; junction bases with no gene match: 9. As for this clonotype: The antigen is undetermined.

Input material: blood. This receptor was taken from a man between 65 and 80 years old in good health. The V call is TRBV5-1, the J call TRBJ2-1; 7 bases are a match to TRBD1. CDR3 sequence: CASSLSGQVRYNEQFF. In nucleotides, the CDR3 is TGCGCCAGCAGCTTATCCGGACAGGTGAGATACAATGAGCAGTTCTTC. Full variable domain (rest looked up from reference TRBV5-1 and TRBJ2-1): KAGVTQTPRYLIKTRGQQVTLSCSPISGHRSVSWYQQTPGQGLQFLFEYFSETQRNKGNFPGRFSGRQFSNSRSEMNVSTLELGDSALYLCASSLSGQVRYNEQFFGPGTRLTVL.